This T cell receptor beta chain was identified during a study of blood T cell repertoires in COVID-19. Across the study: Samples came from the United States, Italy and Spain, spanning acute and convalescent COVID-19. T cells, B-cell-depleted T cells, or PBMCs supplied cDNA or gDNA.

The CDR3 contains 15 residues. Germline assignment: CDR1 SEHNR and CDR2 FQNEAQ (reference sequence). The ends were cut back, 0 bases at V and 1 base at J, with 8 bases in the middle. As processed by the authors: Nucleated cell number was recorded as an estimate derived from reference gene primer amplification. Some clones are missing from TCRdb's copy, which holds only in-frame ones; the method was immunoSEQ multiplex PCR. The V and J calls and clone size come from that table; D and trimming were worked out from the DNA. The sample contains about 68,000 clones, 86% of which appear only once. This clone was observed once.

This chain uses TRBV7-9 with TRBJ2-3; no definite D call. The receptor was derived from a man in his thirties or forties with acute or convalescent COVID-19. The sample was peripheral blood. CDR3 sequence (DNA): TGTGCCAGCAGCTTAGCGGCGGTCCGCACAGATACGCAGTATTTT. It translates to CASSLAAVRTDTQYF.